The table lists the clone carrying this T cell receptor (beta chain) with a few counts. The antigen is unknown. These data are taken from a study of response to subunit inactivated influenza vaccine. Broader study findings: Each seasonal influenza vaccination recruits few new T cells, the authors suggested.

Germline V lookup: CDR1 MNHNS, CDR2 SASEGT. This CDR3 region has 15 residues. V dropped 11 bases and J dropped 1 base, with 17 bases sitting between them. MiXCR was run by TCRdb on the RT-PCR reads, yielding one entry per CDR3 protein. The sample yields hundreds of thousands of distinct CDR3 sequences, roughly 14% seen once. The receptor was derived from a man aged 50-59 years who received an inactivated influenza vaccine. V and J are TRBV6-1 and TRBJ2-2, with TRBD1 as a possible D gene (5 bases). The sample consisted of PBMCs from blood, taken 14 to 15 days before vaccination. CDR3 DNA sequence: TGTGCCCTAACGAGTCAGGGCAGGAACACCGGGGAGCTGTTTTTT. Residues: CALTSQGRNTGELFF.